This T cell receptor (beta chain) came from a study of blood T cells in healthy people across ages. Isolation recovered at least 6.5 million PBMCs from every sample. The CDR3 has 19 residues. Germline loops: CDR1 SGHVS, CDR2 FQNEAQ. V dropped 3 bases and J dropped 7 bases, with 28 bases sitting between them. Through a sample-barcoded 5' primer and a J-beta primer mix, a second PCR was run for roughly 6 to 11 cycles. Each cDNA molecule carried a tag from a template-switch adaptor that contained 12 random nucleotides. There were at least 3 million CDR3-containing paired-end reads obtained from each sample. TCRdb used MiXCR to reprocess the 5' RACE reads, holding one entry per CDR3 protein. The sample includes about 800,000 distinct CDR3 sequences, approximately 25% of them seen just once. This sample was also put to use in a study of T cells of mothers and their children.

Sequencing input: blood. The receptor comes from a boy aged 5-17 years in good health. The genes are TRBV7-8 and TRBJ2-1; a possible D gene is TRBD2 (7 bases). In nucleotides, the CDR3 is TGTGCCAGCAGCTTCCCCAGACCCGACGTGTGGGGGGGCCAGAATGAGCAGTTCTTC. It translates to CASSFPRPDVWGGQNEQFF.